The 14 T cell receptor beta chains reported below all come from one sample, sequenced in a study of cytomegalovirus exposure and HLA in healthy donors. PCR employed 60 Vbeta and 13 Jbeta primers. Profiled with immunoSEQ multiplex PCR; TCRdb holds only in-frame clones, not every one. The sample table includes 200,000 or so clones. Sample: PBMCs. These receptors originate from a girl between 2 and 10 years old in good health and CMV-seropositive.

The chain uses TRBV13 and TRBJ2-1; a weak D match, TRBD2 (5 bases). The CDR3 length is 12 residues. Germline lookup yields CDR1 PRHDT and CDR2 FYEKMQ (reference sequence). V shed 0 bases and J shed 15 bases, with 12 bases lying between them. The CDR3 DNA sequence: TGTGCCAGCAGCTTAGGGTCCGGGGATCGGTTCTTC. Protein product: CASSLGSGDRFF.

This rearrangement joins TRBV10-1 to TRBJ2-7; D is unclear. V shed 3 bases and J shed 0 bases, with 6 bases lying between them. Germline V gene lookup returns CDR1 WNHNN and CDR2 SYGVQD (reference sequence). The CDR3 loop spans 13 amino acids. This CDR3 is CASSDYSSYEQYF. CDR3 in DNA: TGCGCCAGCAGTGACTATAGCTCCTACGAGCAGTACTTC.

This chain uses TRBV21-1 with TRBJ2-2; the table's D call, TRBD1, was not checked against the DNA. TRBV21-1 is an annotated pseudogene. The CDR3 sequence is 21 residues long. The CDR3 here is CASSKRKATGPMKPNTGELFF. CDR3 nucleotide sequence: TGTGCCAGCAGCAAGAGGAAGGCTACAGGGCCCATGAAACCCAACACCGGGGAGCTGTTTTTT.

J is TRBJ2-6 and V is TRBV7-3; no firm D call. Trimming stripped 5 bases from V and 0 bases from J, with 11 bases between. There are 16 residues in the CDR3. Germline CDR1 SGHTA, CDR2 FQGTGA. The CDR3 sequence is CASSPRHSSGANVLTF. CDR3 coding DNA: TGTGCCAGCAGCCCGAGACACTCCTCTGGGGCCAACGTCCTGACTTTC.

The chain joins TRBV7-3 to TRBJ1-1; 7 nucleotides agree with TRBD1. There are 15 residues in the CDR3. Germline assignment: CDR1 SGHTA and CDR2 FQGTGA. V dropped 1 base and J dropped 6; count of bases not matched to a gene: 8. In DNA, the CDR3 is TGTGCCAGCAGCTTAAGTGGCACAGGGGCAGCTGAAGCTTTCTTT. Residues: CASSLSGTGAAEAFF.

The chain carries TRBV7-9 and TRBJ1-1; the D is unclear. V lost 4 bases to trimming and J lost 0 bases, with 12 bases between them. This CDR3 spans 15 amino acids. The V gene's germline CDR1 is SEHNR and CDR2 FQNEAQ (reference sequence). CDR3 amino acids: CASSSNRGLNTEAFF. The DNA for the CDR3 is TGTGCCAGCAGCTCTAACCGGGGTCTGAACACTGAAGCTTTCTTT.

This sequence joins TRBV5-1 and TRBJ1-1; D ambiguous. The CDR3 is 18 residues long. The V gene lost 1 base and the J gene lost 1 base, with 20 bases spanning the gap. Germline lookup yields CDR1 SGHRS and CDR2 YFSETQ. The CDR3 bases are TGCGCCAGCAGCTTGACTCGTCTAGGCCGAACCCCGAACACTGAAGCTTTCTTT. This encodes CASSLTRLGRTPNTEAFF.

J is TRBJ2-7 and V is TRBV5-5; 8 nucleotides line up with TRBD2. V dropped 1 base and J dropped 0; count of bases not matched to a gene: 0. CDR3 size: 14 residues. Germline values: CDR1 SGHKS, CDR2 YYEKEE (reference sequence). DNA for the CDR3: TGTGCCAGCAGCTTGACTAGCGGCTCCTACGAGCAGTACTTC. Translated, it gives CASSLTSGSYEQYF.

The chain employs TRBV27 and TRBJ2-1; 8 bases align to TRBD2. V was clipped by 2 bases and J by 5 bases; unmatched bases: 5. The CDR3 is 15 residues long. Germline V gives CDR1 MNHEY, CDR2 SMNVEV (reference sequence). CDR3 in DNA: TGTGCCAGCAGTTTAGCGAGACTAGCGCACAATGAGCAGTTCTTC. Translated: CASSLARLAHNEQFF.

The chain carries TRBV10-1 and TRBJ2-7; unclear D gene. V lost 3 bases and J 5 bases, leaving 23 bases between the germline ends. CDR1 is WNHNN, CDR2 SYGVQD, per germline (reference sequence). The CDR3 has 17 residues. DNA for the CDR3: TGCGCCAGCAGTGAAACTCTGAACCCTGCAAACTACCACGAGCAGTACTTC. It translates to CASSETLNPANYHEQYF.

The chain is built from TRBV5-1 and TRBJ2-1; 9 nucleotides line up with TRBD2. This CDR3 has 17 amino acids. J lost 6 bases, V lost 4 bases, and 14 bases had no gene match. Germline V CDR1 and CDR2: SGHRS, YFSETQ. The CDR3: CASSQFERLAGLNEQFF. The CDR3 DNA reads TGCGCCAGCAGCCAATTTGAGCGGCTAGCGGGACTCAATGAGCAGTTCTTC.

The chain employs TRBV4-1 and TRBJ2-2; 9 bases are a match to TRBD2. The germline CDR1 and CDR2 sequences are MGHRA and YSYEKL. J lost 1 base, V lost 2 bases, and 11 bases had no gene match. The CDR3 extends over 19 amino acids. CDR3 nucleotide sequence: TGCGCCAGCAGCCAATTCATGGGCGGGAGGGCCGGGAACACCGGGGAGCTGTTTTTT. Its translation: CASSQFMGGRAGNTGELFF.

The chain joins TRBV15 to TRBJ1-2, with TRBD1 matching 10 bases. Per germline, CDR1 LNHNV and CDR2 YYDKDF (reference sequence). The V segment lost 0 bases and the J segment 6 bases; nucleotides outside the gene matches: 7. There are 16 residues in the CDR3. The CDR3 spells CATSRDQKGQGNGYTF. DNA for the CDR3: TGTGCCACCAGCAGAGATCAAAAGGGACAGGGGAATGGCTACACCTTC.

The chain employs TRBV5-6 and TRBJ2-6; D is unclear. This CDR3 region has 15 residues. The V end was cut by 3 bases, the J end by 2 bases, with 9 bases between. Germline CDR1 and CDR2: SGHDT and YYEEEE. The CDR3 DNA follows: TGTGCCAGCAGCTCCTGGGCCCCTGGGGCCAACGTCCTGACTTTC. This gives the protein CASSSWAPGANVLTF.